The 26 T cell receptor beta chains given below trace back to one sample, sequenced in a study of T cell repertoires in cytomegalovirus infection. One entry per CDR3 protein results from TCRdb running MiXCR on the reads. The sample lists roughly 990,000 distinct CDR3 sequences; approximately 33% were seen once. Their specific antigens are unknown. The sequenced sample was cultured CD8+ T cells from PBMCs, obtained from culture after CMV antigen stimulation. These receptor sequences come from a human donor in good health (CMV status not recorded). Some clones in this sample may be carry-over from other donors' samples.

This clonotype was counted many times. Written as DNA, the CDR3 is TGTGCCAGCAGTGCCCGGATTAGACCGAACACTGAAGCTTTCTTT. This codes for CASSARIRPNTEAFF. V and J are TRBV27 and TRBJ1-1; the D is unclear. Germline CDR1 is MNHEY and CDR2 is SMNVEV (reference sequence). The CDR3 is made up of 15 amino acids. V was shortened by 5 bases and J by 1 base, with 14 bases between the two germline ends.

There are a few counts of this clonotype. This chain connects TRBV7-8 to TRBJ2-7, with D possibly TRBD1 on 6 matching bases. CDR3 size: 13 residues. Germline loops: CDR1 SGHVS, CDR2 FQNEAQ. Trimming shortened V by 5 bases and J by 5 bases, and 13 bases separated the two germline ends. CDR3 loop: CASSNTGRDEQYF. For the CDR3, the DNA is TGTGCCAGCAGCAATACAGGGCGCGACGAGCAGTACTTC.

This clonotype appeared many times. The rearrangement uses TRBV7-6 and TRBJ2-1; D is tentatively TRBD1 or TRBD2 (6 bases each). The V end was cut by 5 bases, the J end by 8 bases, with 16 bases between. CDR1 SGHVS and CDR2 FNYEAQ come from the germline V gene. The CDR3 extends over 14 amino acids. CDR3 region: CASSERRGLHEQFF. DNA for the CDR3: TGTGCCAGCAGCGAGAGGAGGGGGTTGCATGAGCAGTTCTTC.

The chain joins TRBV7-6 to TRBJ1-2, with TRBD1 identical over 8 bases. This CDR3 is built from 16 residues. From germline, CDR1 is SGHVS and CDR2 FNYEAQ. The ends lost 2 bases at V and 0 bases at J; junction bases unmatched: 5. CDR3: CASSLTGGWANYGYTF. The CDR3, as DNA: TGTGCCAGCAGCTTAACAGGGGGTTGGGCTAACTATGGCTACACCTTC. The variable domain in full, with the rest retrieved from reference TRBV7-6 and TRBJ1-2, is GAGVSQSPRYKVTKRGQDVALRCDPISGHVSLYWYRQALGQGPEFLTYFNYEAQQDKSGLPNDRFSAERPEGSISTLTIQRTEQRDSAMYRCASSLTGGWANYGYTFGSGTRLTVV.

In its sample, this clonotype was seen many times. V usage is TRBV7-2 and J usage is TRBJ1-1; D gene uncertain. The CDR3 length is 16 residues. V dropped 1 base and J dropped 4 bases, with 16 bases sitting between them. Germline V CDR1 and CDR2: SGHTA, FQGNSA. The CDR3 region is CASSLGDAWEGTEAFF. The CDR3 DNA is TGTGCCAGCAGCTTAGGCGACGCTTGGGAGGGCACTGAAGCTTTCTTT.

The J gene is TRBJ2-3, the V gene TRBV20-1, with 7 positions matching TRBD1. Germline loops: CDR1 DFQATT, CDR2 SNEGSKA (reference sequence). Unmatched junction bases numbered 3, after V lost 1 base and J lost 2 bases. This CDR3 spans 14 amino acids. The CDR3 spells CSARVGQHTDTQYF. The DNA of the CDR3 is TGCAGTGCTAGAGTGGGACAGCACACAGATACGCAGTATTTT.

The chain has TRBV6-2 or TRBV6-3 and TRBJ1-2, with D unresolved. The CDR3 runs 13 residues. V was pared by 10 bases and J by 8 bases, with 20 bases between. Germline CDR1 and CDR2: MNHEY and SVGEGT. In DNA, the CDR3 is TGTGCCATCAACAGTAGGGCTCTAGGAGGCTACACCTTC. Translated, it gives CAINSRALGGYTF.

This clonotype was counted between two and nine times. The chain couples TRBV7-8 to TRBJ1-2, with D uncertain. Germline V gene data show CDR1 as SGHVS and CDR2 as FQNEAQ. This CDR3 is 11 amino acids long. Trimming took 3 bases from V and 8 from J, leaving 7 bases between them. The CDR3 spells CASSFGRGYTF. The CDR3 region has the DNA TGTGCCAGCAGCTTCGGAAGGGGCTACACCTTC.

A few counts support this clonotype. This chain connects TRBV12-3 or TRBV12-4 to TRBJ2-1; D is perhaps TRBD2 (6 bases). Trimming shortened V by 5 bases and J by 3 bases, and 11 bases separated the two germline ends. This CDR3 contains 14 residues. DNA for the CDR3: TGTGCCAGCAGTCGGACGGAGGGCTACAATGAGCAGTTCTTC. This encodes CASSRTEGYNEQFF.

This clonotype appeared many times. The chain links TRBV12-3 or TRBV12-4 to TRBJ2-7; D gene unclear. There are 15 residues in the CDR3. The V end lost 7 bases, the J end lost 0 bases, and 16 bases lay between the germline ends. DNA of the CDR3: TGTGCCAGCAACCACCCCGGCAGGCCCTCCTACGAGCAGTACTTC. This translates into CASNHPGRPSYEQYF.

This rearrangement joins TRBV2 to TRBJ2-3; D is undetermined. Germline-derived CDR1 and CDR2 are SNHLY and FYNNEI. This CDR3 has 15 residues. Trimming removed 5 bases at V and 0 bases at J, with 12 bases between. The CDR3 sequence: CASSSPFSSTDTQYF. CDR3 DNA sequence: TGTGCCAGCAGTAGCCCGTTTTCTAGCACAGATACGCAGTATTTT. Variable domain in full (rest from reference TRBV2 and TRBJ2-3): EPEVTQTPSHQVTQMGQEVILRCVPISNHLYFYWYRQILGQKVEFLVSFYNNEISEKSEIFDDQFSVERPDGSNFTLKIRSTKLEDSAMYFCASSSPFSSTDTQYFGPGTRLTVL.

Concerning this clonotype: The DNA is left out, because the CDR3 cannot be placed on it with certainty; the CDR3 is given as TCRdb lists it. The rearrangement links TRBV6-6 to TRBJ1-1; the DNA was not used to check the table's D call, TRBD1. Termini included, the CDR3 measures 13 amino acids. Germline CDR1 reads MNHNY; CDR2 reads SVGAGI (reference sequence). The CDR3 is CASSYVGAGASFF.

The chain joins TRBV6-1 to TRBJ2-7, with D possibly being TRBD2 (7 bases). CDR3 length: 13 residues. V dropped 6 bases and J dropped 7 bases, with 16 bases sitting between them. The germline V gene has CDR1 MNHNS and CDR2 SASEGT. The CDR3 is CASSRGGTREQYV. CDR3 DNA: TGTGCCAGCAGCCGGGGAGGGACACGGGAGCAGTACGTC.

V and J are TRBV29-1 and TRBJ2-2, with 7 bases lining up with TRBD1. After removal of 7 bases from V and 7 bases from J, the junction contained 6 bases not matched to a gene. Germline V gives CDR1 SQVTM, CDR2 ANQGSEA. The CDR3 loop spans 12 amino acids. CDR3 amino acids: CSAIQGNGELFF. The CDR3 DNA reads TGCAGCGCCATACAGGGGAACGGGGAGCTGTTTTTT.

This clonotype showed up many times. The chain carries TRBV7-2 and TRBJ2-2, with D possibly called TRBD1 or TRBD2 (6 bases each). V was cut by 5 bases and J by 3 bases, with 22 bases left in between. The CDR3 totals 18 residues. CDR1 SGHTA and CDR2 FQGNSA come from the germline V gene. The CDR3 is CASSPGFEGGGYTGELFF. CDR3 nucleotides: TGTGCCAGCAGCCCCGGTTTTGAGGGGGGCGGGTACACCGGGGAGCTGTTTTTT.

A few counts support this clonotype. The chain employs TRBV15 and TRBJ2-5; either TRBD1 or TRBD2 may supply D (5 bases each). Per germline, CDR1 LNHNV and CDR2 YYDKDF (reference sequence). This CDR3 has 15 residues. V was clipped by 3 bases and J by 2 bases, with 13 bases between them. The CDR3 bases are TGTGCCACCAGCAGGAGGGGAGCCTCACAAGAGACCCAGTACTTC. As protein: CATSRRGASQETQYF.

This clonotype was observed a single time. A read error may be the cause here, since a much bigger clone is one base away. The rearrangement links TRBV7-2 to TRBJ2-5, with D possibly being TRBD1 (5 bases). Germline-derived CDR1 and CDR2 are SGHTA and FQGNSA. The CDR3 runs 15 residues. With 2 bases removed from V and 7 bases from J, the gap between germline ends came to 17 bases. The CDR3, as DNA: TGTGCCAGCAGCTTACGGACATGTGGCAGCCGGACCCAGTACTTC. Translation gives CASSLRTCGSRTQYF.

The V gene is TRBV13, the J gene TRBJ2-4; 14 bases agree with TRBD2. Per the germline V gene, CDR1 is PRHDT and CDR2 is FYEKMQ (reference sequence). Trimming cost V 4 bases and J 2 bases; bases outside gene matches: 4. This CDR3 has 17 amino acids. The CDR3 nucleotides read TGTGCCAGCAGCTCGGGACTAGCGGGGGAATCCAAAAACATTCAGTACTTC. It codes for CASSSGLAGESKNIQYF.

This clonotype came up a few times. This chain links TRBV4-1 with TRBJ2-1, with D possibly being TRBD1 (6 bases). The CDR3 runs to 15 residues. Between the trimmed V and J ends, which lost 1 base and 4 bases, there was a span of 11 bases. Germline V lookup: CDR1 MGHRA, CDR2 YSYEKL. CDR3 nucleotide sequence: TGCGCCAGCAGCCAAGTGGCAGGGGATTACAATGAGCAGTTCTTC. Its translation: CASSQVAGDYNEQFF.

In this sample, this clonotype turned up many times. The chain couples TRBV6-1 to TRBJ1-2; D possibly corresponds to TRBD1 (6 bases). Trimming pared 7 bases from V and 9 bases from J, leaving 15 bases between. This CDR3 region has 12 residues. The germline V gene has CDR1 MNHNS and CDR2 SASEGT. The CDR3 loop is CASNSGQYRYTF. CDR3 nucleotides: TGTGCCAGCAACTCCGGACAGTATCGCTACACCTTC.

The chain carries TRBV12-3 or TRBV12-4 and TRBJ1-2; perhaps TRBD1 as D (6 bases). This CDR3 spans 15 amino acids. Trimming took 4 bases from V and 6 from J, leaving 18 bases between them. CDR3 sequence reads: CASSSSTGNLDGYTF. The CDR3 coding sequence is TGTGCCAGCAGTTCTTCTACAGGGAATTTAGATGGCTACACCTTC.

In nucleotides, the CDR3 is TGTGCCAGCAGTTTAGGCGGGGGGGCTTCCCACGAGCAGTACGTC. Translation: CASSLGGGASHEQYV. The V and J genes are TRBV27 and TRBJ2-7, with TRBD2 matching over 9 bases. Germline CDR1 and CDR2: MNHEY and SMNVEV (reference sequence). The trim removed 2 bases at V and 5 bases at J, leaving 7 bases unmatched. The CDR3 loop spans 15 amino acids.

In the case of this clonotype: One end of the junction fails to match germline, which may point to a read error. The chain links TRBV12-3 or TRBV12-4 to TRBJ2-6; 8 bases fit TRBD2. This CDR3 has 17 residues. The CDR3 sequence: CVSNRAGDSSGANVLTF. The CDR3 DNA is TGTGTCAGCAATAGAGCGGGGGATAGCTCTGGGGCCAACGTCCTGACTTTC.

This clonotype was counted between two and nine times. The CDR3 bases are TGTGCCAGCAGCTACCTCCGGGACGGCTACACAGATACGCAGTATTTT. This encodes CASSYLRDGYTDTQYF. J is TRBJ2-3 and V is TRBV7-9, with D perhaps TRBD1 or TRBD2 (5 bases each). V dropped 4 bases and J dropped 2 bases, with 16 bases sitting between them. Germline-derived CDR1 and CDR2 are SEHNR and FQNEAQ (reference sequence). This CDR3 spans 16 amino acids. The complete variable domain, with remaining parts taken from reference TRBV7-9 and TRBJ2-3, reads DTGVSQNPRHKITKRGQNVTFRCDPISEHNRLYWYRQTLGQGPEFLTYFQNEAQLEKSRLLSDRFSAERPKGSFSTLEIQRTEQGDSAMYLCASSYLRDGYTDTQYFGPGTRLTVL.

This clonotype was seen repeatedly, ten times or more. The chain recombines TRBV7-2 with TRBJ2-2, with 16 positions matching TRBD2. Looked up from germline, CDR1 is SGHTA and CDR2 is FQGNSA. J lost 5 bases, V lost 5 bases, and 8 bases had no gene match. The CDR3 is 18 residues long. The CDR3: CASSTPGLAGGRTGELFF. For the CDR3, the DNA is TGTGCCAGCAGCACACCGGGACTAGCGGGGGGGCGGACCGGGGAGCTGTTTTTT.

This clonotype was detected only a few times. The chain joins TRBV27 to TRBJ1-1; D ambiguous. The V and J ends lost 9 bases and 1 base respectively, with 6 bases between them. The CDR3 totals 11 residues. Germline lookup yields CDR1 MNHEY and CDR2 SMNVEV (reference sequence). The CDR3 here is CASIRNTEAFF. In nucleotides, the CDR3 is TGTGCCAGTATACGGAACACTGAAGCTTTCTTT.